This T cell receptor beta chain was sequenced for a study of shared clonotypes between healthy human individuals. At the level of the study: For every donor, three CD4 naive, three CD4 memory, two CD8 naive and one CD8 memory plates were used.

About this clone itself: Its antigen is undetermined.

Naive CD8 cells lacked CD45RO, underwent positive selection for CCR7 and left out terminally differentiated effector memory CD45RA+ cells. This CDR3 is built from 16 residues. Germline V gene data show CDR1 as MNHEY and CDR2 as SVGAGI. Trimming cost V 4 bases and J 0 bases, with 13 bases left between them. Genomic DNA belonging to each subset was distributed in equal measure over several immunoSEQ plates. Some clones are missing from TCRdb's copy, which holds only in-frame ones; the method was immunoSEQ multiplex PCR. Of millions of clones detected, about 95% appear once; the ten largest clones hold roughly 1.1%. Notes on the study in general: Inspection by rarefaction showed sorted-subset sequencing to be incomplete despite large depth.

The specimen sequenced was naive CD8+ T cells sorted from blood. The gene calls are TRBV6-5 and TRBJ2-1, with a possible D match to TRBD2 (6 bases). The source is a man younger than 30 in good health. CDR3 DNA sequence: TGTGCCAGCAGTTGGGACTGGACCAGCTCCTACAATGAGCAGTTCTTC. This sequence encodes CASSWDWTSSYNEQFF.